The 16 T cell receptor beta chains reported below all come from one sample, sequenced in a study of blood T cells in healthy people across ages. A sample-barcoded 5' primer and a J-beta primer mix were used in a second PCR of roughly 6 to 11 cycles. TCRdb independently ran MiXCR on the 5' RACE reads; one entry per CDR3 protein. The table records around 800,000 distinct CDR3 sequences, 55% to 65% of them present only once. Specimen: blood. Receptors were obtained from a man aged 25 to 40 in good health.

The chain links TRBV20-1 to TRBJ2-1; TRBD2 matches 15 bases. V was pared by 6 bases and J by 0 bases, with 6 bases of the junction left unmatched. Germline assignment: CDR1 DFQATT and CDR2 SNEGSKA (reference sequence). The CDR3 covers 17 residues. CDR3 loop: CSAPGLAGGNSYNEQFF. For the CDR3, the DNA is TGCAGTGCGCCGGGACTAGCGGGGGGCAACTCCTACAATGAGCAGTTCTTC.

The gene calls are TRBV21-1 and TRBJ1-5. TRBV21-1 is assigned pseudogene status. The CDR3 totals 15 residues. Here the CDR3 reads CASSKRVTIFWPQHF. The DNA for the CDR3 is TGTGCCAGCAGCAAAAGGGTCACAATCTTTTGGCCCCAGCATTTT.

This clonotype came up a few times. The chain joins TRBV10-3 to TRBJ2-1, with D hard to call. Per the germline V gene, CDR1 is ENHRY and CDR2 is SYGVKD. V was trimmed by 6 bases and J by 7 bases, leaving 19 bases between them. There are 15 residues in the CDR3. This CDR3 is CAIRAAAPSFNEQFF. CDR3 coding DNA: TGTGCCATCAGGGCCGCCGCACCATCTTTTAATGAGCAGTTCTTC.

This clonotype was observed a few times. CDR3: CAISESAGARGGYTF. CDR3 coding DNA: TGTGCCATCAGTGAGTCGGCAGGAGCCAGGGGAGGCTACACCTTC. This sequence joins TRBV10-3 and TRBJ1-2; D perhaps matches TRBD1 (6 bases). Germline V gene lookup returns CDR1 ENHRY and CDR2 SYGVKD. The V end lost 0 bases, the J end lost 8 bases, and 16 bases lay between the germline ends. The CDR3 runs 15 residues.

V is TRBV4-3 and J is TRBJ2-7; 8 bases align to TRBD1. Judging by the DNA end, TRBJ2-5 fits better; the J call may be wrong. CDR1 LGHNA and CDR2 YSLEER come from the germline V gene. The CDR3 contains 14 residues. The CDR3 protein is CASSHRTGTGTQYF. CDR3 nucleotide sequence: TGCGCCAGCAGCCACCGGACAGGGACCGGGACCCAGTACTTC.

The chain couples TRBV6-2 or TRBV6-3 to TRBJ2-1; 8 nucleotides line up with TRBD2. CDR1 MNHEY and CDR2 SVGEGT come from the germline V gene. With 0 bases clipped from V and 4 bases from J, the junction kept 5 bases outside the gene matches. This CDR3 comprises 16 residues. The CDR3 protein is CASSYSSSGGYNEQFF. CDR3 bases: TGTGCCAGCAGTTACTCGAGCAGCGGGGGATACAATGAGCAGTTCTTC.

This rearrangement joins TRBV7-9 to TRBJ2-7; 9 bases map to TRBD1. CDR1 is SEHNR, CDR2 FQNEAQ, per germline (reference sequence). After removal of 5 bases from V and 2 bases from J, the junction contained 7 bases not matched to a gene. The length of the CDR3 is 15 residues. The CDR3: CASSHRGQGTYEQYF. For the CDR3, the DNA is TGTGCCAGCAGCCACCGTGGACAGGGGACCTACGAGCAGTACTTC.

The chain recombines TRBV6-5 with TRBJ1-4; D remains ambiguous. The CDR3 is 12 residues long. Germline assignment: CDR1 MNHEY and CDR2 SVGAGI. The V and J ends lost 5 bases and 4 bases respectively, with 5 bases between them. DNA of the CDR3: TGTGCCAGCAGTAGTAATAATGAAAAACTGTTTTTT. Translating it yields CASSSNNEKLFF.

This clonotype has more than one count but fewer than ten. The rearrangement uses TRBV6-1 and TRBJ1-4; possibly TRBD1 for D (5 bases). The CDR3 extends over 13 amino acids. CDR1 is MNHNS and CDR2 is SASEGT in the germline V gene. V dropped 11 bases and J dropped 7 bases, with 17 bases sitting between them. The CDR3 bases are TGTGCCGCACGGGGACTTCCAGCTGAAAAACTGTTTTTT. Protein: CAARGLPAEKLFF.

The chain recombines TRBV12-3 or TRBV12-4 with TRBJ2-7; D is possibly TRBD2 (6 bases). This CDR3 has 16 residues. Deletions cut 3 bases from V and 1 base from J, with 16 bases between. In nucleotides, the CDR3 is TGTGCCAGCAGTTTTTATCCTAGCGTGGAATCCTACGAGCAGTACTTC. It codes for CASSFYPSVESYEQYF.

The V gene is TRBV20-1, the J gene TRBJ2-3; no clear D. V was pared by 5 bases and J by 6 bases, with 9 bases between. The CDR3 has 11 residues. Germline V gene lookup returns CDR1 DFQATT and CDR2 SNEGSKA (reference sequence). The CDR3 here is CSAEKRDTQYF. The CDR3 DNA is TGCAGTGCTGAGAAGCGTGATACGCAGTATTTT.

This clonotype was recorded many times. The CDR3 loop is CASSLTGTYEQYF. The CDR3, as DNA: TGTGCCAGCAGCTTGACAGGGACCTACGAGCAGTACTTC. V and J are TRBV7-2 and TRBJ2-7; 7 bases fit TRBD1. Trimming removed 3 bases from V and 2 bases from J; junction bases left unmatched: 1. Germline assignment: CDR1 SGHTA and CDR2 FQGNSA. The CDR3 contains 13 residues.

The rearrangement uses TRBV7-7 and TRBJ2-5; D is possibly TRBD1 (5 bases). In germline, CDR1 is SSHAT, CDR2 FNYEAQ (reference sequence). The CDR3 totals 15 residues. The ends were cut back, 5 bases at V and 0 bases at J, with 13 bases in the middle. The CDR3 loop is CASSPTQGYQETQYF. The CDR3 DNA reads as TGTGCCAGCAGCCCCACCCAGGGCTACCAAGAGACCCAGTACTTC.

V usage is TRBV28 and J usage is TRBJ2-7; D not certain. The J call may be faulty, since TRBJ2-5 better matches the DNA end. The CDR3 covers 19 residues. Germline V CDR1 and CDR2: MDHEN, SYDVKM. This CDR3 reads CASSLPSLLSAQLGETQYF. CDR3 nucleotide sequence: TGTGCCAGCAGTTTACCATCCCTCTTATCCGCCCAGCTAGGAGAGACCCAGTACTTC.

The CDR3 region has the DNA TGCGCCAGCAGCCAAGATTATGGGGACCCCTTCTACGAGCAGTACTTC. It yields the protein CASSQDYGDPFYEQYF. The chain is built from TRBV4-3 and TRBJ2-7; tentatively, D is TRBD1 or TRBD2 (5 bases each). From germline, CDR1 is LGHNA and CDR2 YSLEER. V was clipped by 0 bases and J by 3 bases, with 15 bases between them. The CDR3 has 16 residues.

This chain links TRBV20-1 with TRBJ2-5; 8 bases are a match to TRBD1. Germline CDR1 DFQATT, CDR2 SNEGSKA (reference sequence). With 3 bases clipped from V and 4 bases from J, the junction kept 10 bases outside the gene matches. There are 15 residues in the CDR3. The CDR3 here is CSARARQGIAETQYF. In DNA, the CDR3 is TGCAGTGCTAGGGCGAGACAGGGGATTGCAGAGACCCAGTACTTC.